The present T cell receptor (beta chain) was sequenced within a study of T cell changes during pregnancy in multiple sclerosis. This table comes from immunoSEQ multiplex PCR, and its TCRdb copy is limited to in-frame clones, with some not included. Of approximately 90,000 clones listed, about nine tenths are singletons. In germline, CDR1 is PRHDT, CDR2 FYEKMQ (reference sequence). V lost 0 bases and J lost 4; bases outside the gene matches: 13. The CDR3 extends over 18 amino acids. This receptor was obtained from a female donor in good health, enrolled as a control in a pregnancy study. The V gene is TRBV13, the J gene TRBJ2-7; 9 bases map to TRBD2. The material was peripheral blood, obtained after pregnancy. CDR3 in DNA: TGTGCCAGCAGCTTAGGCTCGGCTAGCGGGGCGACCCAGTACGAGCAGTACTTC. As protein: CASSLGSASGATQYEQYF.